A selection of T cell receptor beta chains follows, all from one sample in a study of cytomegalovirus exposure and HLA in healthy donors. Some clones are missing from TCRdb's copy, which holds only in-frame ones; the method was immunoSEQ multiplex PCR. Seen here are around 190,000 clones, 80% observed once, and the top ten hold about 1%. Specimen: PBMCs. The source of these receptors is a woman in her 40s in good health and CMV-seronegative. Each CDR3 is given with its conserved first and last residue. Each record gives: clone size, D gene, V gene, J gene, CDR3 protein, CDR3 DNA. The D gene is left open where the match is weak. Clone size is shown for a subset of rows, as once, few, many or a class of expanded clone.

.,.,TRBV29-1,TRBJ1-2,CSVAAVGYGYTF,TGCAGCGTTGCTGCGGTTGGGTATGGCTACACCTTC
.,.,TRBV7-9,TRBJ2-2,CASSSPVGELFF,TGTGCCAGCAGTTCCCCGGTGGGGGAGCTGTTTTTT
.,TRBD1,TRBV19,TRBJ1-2,CALLGTGGARYGYTF,TGTGCTCTTCTAGGGACAGGGGGCGCCCGCTATGGCTACACCTTC
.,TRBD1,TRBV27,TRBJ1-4,CASRQGLFGNEKLFF,TGTGCCAGCCGACAGGGATTGTTTGGTAATGAAAAACTGTTTTTT
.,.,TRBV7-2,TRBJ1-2,CASSPAGNYSYTF,TGTGCCAGCAGCCCTGCGGGTAACTATAGCTACACCTTC
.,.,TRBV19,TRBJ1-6,CASSINSENSPLHF,TGTGCCAGTAGTATAAACAGTGAAAATTCACCCCTCCACTTT
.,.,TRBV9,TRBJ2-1,CASSRSTGLYNEQFF,TGTGCCAGCAGCCGATCGACGGGACTCTACAATGAGCAGTTCTTC
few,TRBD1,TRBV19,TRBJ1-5,CASAGQGLSNQPQHF,TGTGCCAGTGCTGGACAGGGTCTTAGCAATCAGCCCCAGCATTTT
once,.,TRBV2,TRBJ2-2,CASRADRHGTGELFF,TGTGCCAGCAGGGCGGACAGACACGGCACCGGGGAGCTGTTTTTT
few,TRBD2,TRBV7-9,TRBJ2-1,CASSASRLAGNNEQFF,TGTGCCAGCAGCGCCTCTAGACTAGCGGGAAACAATGAGCAGTTCTTC
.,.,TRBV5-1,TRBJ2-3,CASSNGHPSTDTQYF,TGCGCCAGCAGCAACGGACACCCGAGCACAGATACGCAGTATTTT
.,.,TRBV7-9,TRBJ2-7,CSSSGDSIPYEQYF,TGTTCCAGCAGCGGAGACAGCATACCCTACGAGCAGTACTTC
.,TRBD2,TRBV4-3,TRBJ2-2,CASSRSGRNTGELFF,TGCGCCAGCAGCCGGAGCGGGAGAAACACCGGGGAGCTGTTTTTT
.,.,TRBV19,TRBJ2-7,CASSNTGMISYEQYF,TGTGCCAGTAGTAATACAGGAATGATCTCCTACGAGCAGTACTTC
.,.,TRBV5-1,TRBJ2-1,CASSLEVAGEQFF,TGCGCCAGCAGCTTGGAAGTCGCGGGAGAGCAGTTCTTC
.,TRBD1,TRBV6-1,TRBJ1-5,CASSEVSRGHNQPQHF,TGTGCCAGCAGTGAAGTAAGCAGGGGGCACAATCAGCCCCAGCATTTT
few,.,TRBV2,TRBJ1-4,CASSSRGFNEKLFF,TGTGCCAGCAGCTCGAGGGGGTTTAATGAAAAACTGTTTTTT
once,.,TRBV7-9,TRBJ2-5,CASSLALAVQETQYF,TGTGCCAGCAGCTTAGCGTTGGCAGTACAAGAGACCCAGTACTTC
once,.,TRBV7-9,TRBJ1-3,CASSYSQGRGSGNTIYF,TGTGCCAGCAGCTATAGCCAAGGTCGTGGCTCCGGAAACACCATATATTTT
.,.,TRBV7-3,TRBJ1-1,CASSYSTENTEAFF,TGTGCCAGCAGCTACTCGACAGAGAACACTGAAGCTTTCTTT
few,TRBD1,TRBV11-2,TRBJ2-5,CASSRTGLWETQYF,TGTGCCAGCAGCCGGACAGGGCTTTGGGAGACCCAGTACTTC
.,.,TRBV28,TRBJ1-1,CASSLPQGGLETEAFF,TGTGCCAGCAGTCTCCCCCAGGGAGGGTTAGAAACTGAAGCTTTCTTT
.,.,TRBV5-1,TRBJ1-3,CASNTGTPGNTIYF,TGCGCCAGCAACACCGGGACACCTGGAAACACCATATATTTT
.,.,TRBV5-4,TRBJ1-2,CASSRSNNPNYGYTF,TGTGCCAGCAGCCGCTCCAACAATCCAAACTATGGCTACACCTTC
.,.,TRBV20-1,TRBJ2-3,CSALAVDTQYF,TGCAGTGCATTAGCAGTCGATACGCAGTATTTT
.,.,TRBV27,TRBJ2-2,CASSSWGGRGTGELFF,TGTGCCAGCAGTTCATGGGGGGGCCGGGGAACCGGGGAGCTGTTTTTT
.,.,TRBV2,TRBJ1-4,CASSEALLGHGNEKLFF,TGTGCCAGCAGTGAAGCGCTTCTGGGACACGGGAATGAAAAACTGTTTTTT
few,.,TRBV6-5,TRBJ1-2,CAGRDAGGGYTF,TGTGCCGGGAGGGACGCGGGCGGCGGCTACACCTTC
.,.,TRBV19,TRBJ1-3,CASSISVHGSGNTIYF,TGTGCCAGTAGTATATCGGTTCACGGGAGTGGAAACACCATATATTTT
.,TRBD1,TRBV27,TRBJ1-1,CASSSGTGLAFF,TGTGCCAGCAGCTCCGGGACAGGGTTGGCTTTCTTT
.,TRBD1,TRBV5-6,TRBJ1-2,CASSPQGDAYGYTF,TGTGCCAGCAGCCCCCAGGGGGATGCGTATGGCTACACCTTC
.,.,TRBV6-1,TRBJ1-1,CASSNRMNTEAFF,TGTGCCAGCAGTAACAGGATGAACACTGAAGCTTTCTTT
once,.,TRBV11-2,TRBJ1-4,CASSSGERSANEKLFF,TGTGCCAGCAGCTCAGGGGAGAGATCGGCTAATGAAAAACTGTTTTTT
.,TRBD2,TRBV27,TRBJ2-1,CASSEREAEQFF,TGTGCCAGCAGCGAGCGGGAGGCTGAGCAGTTCTTC
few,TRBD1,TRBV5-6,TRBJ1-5,CASSSTGDNQPQHF,TGTGCCAGCAGCTCGACAGGGGACAATCAGCCCCAGCATTTT
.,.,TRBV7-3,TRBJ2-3,CASSLRPVAEGTDTQYF,TGTGCCAGCAGCTTAAGGCCTGTCGCCGAGGGCACAGATACGCAGTATTTT
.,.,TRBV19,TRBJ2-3,CASSIGGLARADTQYF,TGTGCCAGTAGTATAGGGGGCCTAGCGAGGGCAGATACGCAGTATTTT
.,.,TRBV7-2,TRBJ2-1,CASSLPEVPSYNEQFF,TGTGCCAGCAGCTTACCGGAGGTTCCCTCTTACAATGAGCAGTTCTTC
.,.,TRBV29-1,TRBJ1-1,CSVALFNTEAFF,TGCAGCGTTGCACTCTTTAACACTGAAGCTTTCTTT
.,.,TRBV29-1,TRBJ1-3,CSVVGGSGNTIYF,TGCAGCGTTGTGGGGGGTTCTGGAAACACCATATATTTT
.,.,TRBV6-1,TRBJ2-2,CASSSNRVGELFF,TGTGCCAGCAGTTCCAACAGGGTAGGGGAGCTGTTTTTT
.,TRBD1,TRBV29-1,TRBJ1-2,CSVGDRGLIYGYTF,TGCAGCGTTGGGGACAGGGGGCTGATCTATGGCTACACCTTC
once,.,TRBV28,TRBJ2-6,CASNTGSSGANVLTF,TGTGCCAGCAATACAGGGAGCTCTGGGGCCAACGTCCTGACTTTC
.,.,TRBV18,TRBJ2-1,CASSPHQTGVGNEQFF,TGTGCCAGCTCACCGCACCAAACGGGAGTTGGAAATGAGCAGTTCTTC
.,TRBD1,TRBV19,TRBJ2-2,CASSMQGATGELFF,TGTGCCAGTAGTATGCAGGGGGCCACCGGGGAGCTGTTTTTT
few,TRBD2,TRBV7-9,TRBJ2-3,CASSLLGLAGGYRDTQYF,TGTGCCAGCAGCCTTCTTGGACTAGCGGGAGGGTATAGAGATACGCAGTATTTT
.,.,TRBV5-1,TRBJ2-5,CASELVGGNLKETQYF,TGCGCCAGTGAGCTTGTAGGAGGGAACCTCAAAGAGACCCAGTACTTC
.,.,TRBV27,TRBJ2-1,CASTPLATYSNEQFF,TGTGCCAGCACCCCCCTTGCCACTTACTCCAATGAGCAGTTCTTC
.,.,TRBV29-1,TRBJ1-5,CSVQGDSNQPQHF,TGCAGCGTTCAGGGTGATAGCAATCAGCCCCAGCATTTT
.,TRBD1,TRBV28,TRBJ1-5,CASSIQGFNQPQHF,TGTGCCAGCAGCATACAGGGGTTCAATCAGCCCCAGCATTTT
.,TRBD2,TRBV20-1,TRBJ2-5,CSLTGGETQYF,TGCAGCTTAACGGGAGGGGAGACCCAGTACTTC
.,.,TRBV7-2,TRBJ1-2,CASIEDSYNYGYTF,TGTGCCAGCATCGAAGACAGCTATAACTATGGCTACACCTTC
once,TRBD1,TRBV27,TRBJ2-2,CASTTGTGGFGELFF,TGTGCCAGCACTACCGGGACAGGGGGCTTCGGGGAGCTGTTTTTT
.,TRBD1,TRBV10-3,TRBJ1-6,CAITPSGTGNSPLHF,TGTGCCATCACCCCCTCCGGGACAGGAAATTCACCCCTCCACTTT
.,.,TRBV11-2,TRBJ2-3,CASSFSMLSDTQYF,TGTGCCAGCAGCTTTAGTATGCTCTCAGATACGCAGTATTTT
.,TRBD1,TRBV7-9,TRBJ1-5,CASSSTGGNQPQHF,TGTGCCAGCAGCTCGACAGGGGGCAATCAGCCCCAGCATTTT
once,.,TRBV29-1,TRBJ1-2,CSSSSGVSIGGYTF,TGCAGCAGTTCGTCCGGGGTTTCTATAGGAGGCTACACCTTC
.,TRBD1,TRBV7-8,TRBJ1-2,CASSAGQVVGYTF,TGTGCCAGCAGCGCGGGACAGGTTGTGGGCTACACCTTC